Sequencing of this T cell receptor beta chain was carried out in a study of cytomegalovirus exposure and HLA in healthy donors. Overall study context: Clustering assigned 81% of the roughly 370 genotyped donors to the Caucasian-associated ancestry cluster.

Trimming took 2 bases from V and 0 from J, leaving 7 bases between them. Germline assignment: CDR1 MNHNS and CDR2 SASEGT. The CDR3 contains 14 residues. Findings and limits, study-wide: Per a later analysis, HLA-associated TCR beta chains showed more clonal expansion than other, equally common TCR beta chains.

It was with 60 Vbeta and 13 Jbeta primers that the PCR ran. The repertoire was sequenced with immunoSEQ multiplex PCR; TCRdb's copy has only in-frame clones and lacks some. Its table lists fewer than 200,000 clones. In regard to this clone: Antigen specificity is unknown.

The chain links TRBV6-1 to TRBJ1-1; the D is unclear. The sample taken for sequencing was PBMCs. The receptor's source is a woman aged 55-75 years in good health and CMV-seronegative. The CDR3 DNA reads TGTGCCAGCAGTGAATGGAGGGTGAACACTGAAGCTTTCTTT. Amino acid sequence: CASSEWRVNTEAFF.